The sequence of this TCR beta chain was determined in a study of PD-1 blockade in classical Hodgkin lymphoma. Study-wide context: Intravenous nivolumab at 3 mg/kg was given to patients every 2 weeks.

Study observations and caveats: Patients who responded completely had about the same baseline diversity as newly diagnosed patients. A reduction in baseline TCR diversity was reportedly seen in newly diagnosed patients relative to healthy donors.

The assay was immunoSEQ multiplex PCR, and TCRdb's table has in-frame clones only and misses some. The top ten clones hold 9.4% of a sample with about 93,000 clones, around four fifths of them seen once. The junction had 9 bases not matched to a gene; V was cut back by 5 bases and J by 0 bases. Germline-derived CDR1 and CDR2 are MNHEY and SMNVEV (reference sequence). CDR3 length: 18 amino acids. The time point is: cycle 4 day 1 (C4D1), after 6 weeks of nivolumab. Each patient experienced a relapse that followed autologous stem cell transplantation, and brentuximab vedotin exposure varied. Best responses included complete response and partial response; otherwise, the best response was progressive disease. This clone was counted a few times. Its antigen is still unknown.

Material: peripheral blood mononuclear cells (PBMCs), obtained before the fourth cycle of nivolumab. The sequence was collected from a human donor with classical Hodgkin lymphoma. The chain joins TRBV27 to TRBJ2-6; 8 nucleotides match TRBD1. CDR3 nucleotide sequence: TGTGCCAGCAGTCCGGACAGGGCAAAGAGCTCTGGGGCCAACGTCCTGACTTTC. Amino acid sequence: CASSPDRAKSSGANVLTF.